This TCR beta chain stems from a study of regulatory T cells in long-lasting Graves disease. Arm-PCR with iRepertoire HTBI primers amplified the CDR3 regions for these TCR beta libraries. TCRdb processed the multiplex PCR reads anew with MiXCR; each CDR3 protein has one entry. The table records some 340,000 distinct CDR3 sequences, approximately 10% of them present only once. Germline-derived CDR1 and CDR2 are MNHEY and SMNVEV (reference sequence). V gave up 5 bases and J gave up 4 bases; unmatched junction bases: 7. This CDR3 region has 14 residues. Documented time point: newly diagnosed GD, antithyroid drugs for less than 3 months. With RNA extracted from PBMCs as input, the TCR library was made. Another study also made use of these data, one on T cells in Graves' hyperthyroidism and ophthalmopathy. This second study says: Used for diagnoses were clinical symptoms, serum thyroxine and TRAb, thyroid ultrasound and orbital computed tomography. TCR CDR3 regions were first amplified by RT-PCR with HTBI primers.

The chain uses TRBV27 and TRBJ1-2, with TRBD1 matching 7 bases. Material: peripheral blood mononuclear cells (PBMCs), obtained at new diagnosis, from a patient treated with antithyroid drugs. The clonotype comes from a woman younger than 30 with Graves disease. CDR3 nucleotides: TGTGCCAGCAGTCCCCTGGGACAGATCTATGGCTACACCTTC. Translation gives CASSPLGQIYGYTF.